The clone carrying this TCR beta chain was observed a few times. Its antigen remains unknown. The sample originates from a study of T-cell reconstitution after alpha-beta-depleted transplantation in children. Unique molecular identifiers were used in preparing the TCRbeta library. TCRdb re-called the PCR reads through MiXCR, storing one row per CDR3 protein. The sample lists fewer than 150,000 distinct CDR3 sequences; about a tenth were seen once. Study findings and constraints: T-cell counts and diversity were attributed mostly to newly produced T cells one year after transplant. About two months after transplant, alpha-beta T cells reportedly came from several hundred expanded graft clones.

Here the sequenced sample was PBMCs, mostly from graft donor cells, taken 180 days after TCRalphabeta/CD19-depleted stem cell transplant. The TCR sequence derives from a girl under two years old who had a stem cell transplant for combined immunodeficiency, so the T cells may come from the graft donor.

The CDR3 sequence: CSARDVLSTDTQYF. The DNA for the CDR3 is TGCAGTGCTAGAGATGTATTGAGCACAGATACGCAGTATTTT. The chain uses TRBV20-1 and TRBJ2-3; unclear D gene. This CDR3 region has 14 residues. Trimming took off 0 bases at V and 0 bases at J, with 7 bases between the two ends. Germline lookup yields CDR1 DFQATT and CDR2 SNEGSKA (reference sequence).